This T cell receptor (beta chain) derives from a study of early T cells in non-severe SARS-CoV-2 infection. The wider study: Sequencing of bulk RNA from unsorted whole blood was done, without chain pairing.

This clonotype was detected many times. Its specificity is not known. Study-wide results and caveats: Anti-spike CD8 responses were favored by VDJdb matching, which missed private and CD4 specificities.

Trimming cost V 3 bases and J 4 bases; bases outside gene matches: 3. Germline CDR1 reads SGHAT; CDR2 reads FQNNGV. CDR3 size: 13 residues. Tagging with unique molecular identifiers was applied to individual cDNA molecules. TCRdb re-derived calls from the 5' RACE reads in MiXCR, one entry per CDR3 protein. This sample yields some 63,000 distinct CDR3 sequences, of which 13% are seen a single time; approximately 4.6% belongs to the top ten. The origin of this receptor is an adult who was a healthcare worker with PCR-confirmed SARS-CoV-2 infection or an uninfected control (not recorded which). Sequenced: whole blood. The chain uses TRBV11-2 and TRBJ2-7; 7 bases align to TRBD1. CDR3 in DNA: TGTGCCAGCAGCTTTGGGACAGAATACGAGCAGTACTTC. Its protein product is CASSFGTEYEQYF.